One and the same sample provided the 29 T cell receptor beta chains below, sequenced in a study of blood T cell repertoires in COVID-19. Sequencing used immunoSEQ multiplex PCR; TCRdb keeps in-frame clones, though not all of them. The sample consists of hundreds of thousands of clones, 65% to 90% of them appearing once. Specimen: PBMCs or T cells enriched from blood (not recorded which). These receptors came from a woman in her forties with acute COVID-19.

V is TRBV10-3 and J is TRBJ2-7; a possible D gene is TRBD2 (6 bases). CDR3 length: 15 amino acids. Per germline, CDR1 ENHRY and CDR2 SYGVKD. The ends were cut back, 2 bases at V and 2 bases at J, with 13 bases in the middle. The CDR3: CAISEGQGGTYEQYF. The DNA of the CDR3 is TGTGCCATCAGTGAGGGGCAGGGCGGGACCTACGAGCAGTACTTC.

The chain uses TRBV3-1 (or the pseudogene TRBV3-2) and TRBJ2-1; D might be TRBD1 (6 bases). Trimming left V 4 bases short and J 0 bases short, with 13 bases between. CDR1 and CDR2 from the germline V gene are LGHDT and YNNKEL (reference sequence). The CDR3 extends over 16 amino acids. CDR3 protein: CASSPDRGPSYNEQFF. The CDR3 coding sequence is TGTGCCAGCAGCCCGGACAGAGGACCCTCCTACAATGAGCAGTTCTTC.

This clone was seen a single time. V gene TRBV6-5 combines with J gene TRBJ2-7, with D possibly matching TRBD1 (6 bases). CDR1 MNHEY and CDR2 SVGAGI come from the germline V gene. The CDR3 sequence is 15 residues long. V gave up 4 bases and J gave up 0 bases, with 13 bases separating them. Written as DNA, the CDR3 is TGTGCCAGCAGTTCACCCGGGACACTCTCCTACGAGCAGTACTTC. Translation: CASSSPGTLSYEQYF.

The genes are TRBV28 and TRBJ2-7; TRBD2 agrees at 10 bases. The germline V gene encodes CDR1 MDHEN and CDR2 SYDVKM. This CDR3 has 14 residues. Trimming took 6 bases from V and 2 from J; bases not matched to a gene: 4. The CDR3 loop is CASSLSGRAYEQYF. Here the CDR3 DNA reads TGTGCCAGCAGCCTAAGCGGGAGGGCCTACGAGCAGTACTTC.

The chain recombines TRBV7-9 with TRBJ2-3, with 14 nucleotides matching TRBD2. The V gene's germline CDR1 is SEHNR and CDR2 FQNEAQ (reference sequence). The V segment lost 2 bases and the J segment 11 bases; nucleotides outside the gene matches: 6. The CDR3 covers 15 residues. CDR3 in amino acids: CASSLPGTSGSGQYF. The CDR3 nucleotides read TGTGCCAGCAGCTTACCAGGGACTAGCGGGAGCGGGCAGTATTTT. The variable domain in full, completed from reference TRBV7-9 and TRBJ2-3, reads DTGVSQNPRHKITKRGQNVTFRCDPISEHNRLYWYRQTLGQGPEFLTYFQNEAQLEKSRLLSDRFSAERPKGSFSTLEIQRTEQGDSAMYLCASSLPGTSGSGQYFGPGTRLTVL.

In this sample, this clone turned up once. The chain combines TRBV6-2 or TRBV6-3 with TRBJ1-5; 7 bases line up with TRBD1. The V segment lost 2 bases and the J segment 6 bases; nucleotides outside the gene matches: 4. CDR1 and CDR2 (germline): MNHEY, SVGEGT. The CDR3 covers 14 residues. The CDR3 reads CASSYDRAGQPQHF. Written as DNA, the CDR3 is TGTGCCAGCAGTTACGACAGGGCTGGTCAGCCCCAGCATTTT.

The chain is built from TRBV5-6 and TRBJ2-1; 8 bases are a match to TRBD2. This CDR3 is 14 amino acids long. Germline assignment: CDR1 SGHDT and CDR2 YYEEEE. J was trimmed by 6 bases and V by 5 bases; bases with no gene match: 7. CDR3 DNA sequence: TGTGCCAGCAGGGTCGGGGGGGCTGGCAATGAGCAGTTCTTC. This translates into CASRVGGAGNEQFF.

This clone was seen only once. The V call is TRBV28, the J call TRBJ1-2; TRBD1 aligns across 8 bases. With V trimmed by 7 bases and J by 8 bases, 12 bases remained unmatched. The CDR3 extends over 14 amino acids. The germline V gene encodes CDR1 MDHEN and CDR2 SYDVKM. CDR3 DNA: TGTGCCAGCACCCCGGGACAGGTCTTTTGGGGCTACACCTTC. Residues: CASTPGQVFWGYTF.

The rearrangement uses TRBV27 and TRBJ2-2; 8 positions match TRBD2. CDR1 is MNHEY and CDR2 is SMNVEV in the germline V gene (reference sequence). The CDR3 extends over 18 amino acids. The V segment lost 6 bases and the J segment 0 bases; nucleotides outside the gene matches: 12. The CDR3 nucleotides are TGTGCCAGCAGCCCCTTGGCGGGAGGCGGGCCGAACACCGGGGAGCTGTTTTTT. Amino acids: CASSPLAGGGPNTGELFF.

This chain joins TRBV21-1 and TRBJ2-5; the tabulated D call, TRBD1, remains unverified against the DNA. TRBV21-1 is classified as a pseudogene. The length of the CDR3 is 17 residues. CDR3 sequence (DNA): TGTGCCAGCAGCAAAGCCAACCAGGACAACAAGGGGGAGACCCAGTACTTC. Its protein is CASSKANQDNKGETQYF.

The chain uses TRBV28 and TRBJ1-5, with D perhaps matching TRBD1 (5 bases). From germline, CDR1 is MDHEN and CDR2 SYDVKM. The V end lost 7 bases, the J end lost 2 bases, and 9 bases lay between the germline ends. CDR3 length: 13 amino acids. The CDR3 sequence: CASTWGGNQPQHF. CDR3 nucleotides: TGTGCCAGCACCTGGGGGGGCAATCAGCCCCAGCATTTT.

The rearrangement links TRBV7-2 to TRBJ2-7, with TRBD2 identical over 7 bases. The germline V gene encodes CDR1 SGHTA and CDR2 FQGNSA. The CDR3 has 14 residues. With V trimmed by 3 bases and J by 2 bases, 4 bases remained unmatched. The CDR3, as DNA: TGTGCCAGCAGCTTGCTAGCGGCTACCTACGAGCAGTACTTC. This codes for CASSLLAATYEQYF.

CDR3 DNA sequence: TGTGCCAGCTCTCTACTTGCAGGTTCTGGGGCCAACGTCCTGACTTTC. This codes for CASSLLAGSGANVLTF. The V call is TRBV18, the J call TRBJ2-6, with D unresolved. The CDR3 runs to 16 residues. With 6 bases removed from V and 1 base from J, the gap between germline ends came to 13 bases. Germline CDR1 is KGHSH and CDR2 is LQKENI. Variable domain in full (rest from reference TRBV18 and TRBJ2-6): NAGVMQNPRHLVRRRGQEARLRCSPMKGHSHVYWYRQLPEEGLKFMVYLQKENIIDESGMPKERFSAEFPKEGPSILRIQQVVRGDSAAYFCASSLLAGSGANVLTFGAGSRLTVL.

The chain is built from TRBV19 and TRBJ2-2; D remains unclear. The V gene's germline CDR1 is LNHDA and CDR2 SQIVND (reference sequence). The CDR3 runs 14 residues. V was trimmed by 6 bases and J by 2 bases, leaving 10 bases between them. The CDR3 bases are TGTGCCAGTAGAAACATCCTTAACACCGGGGAGCTGTTTTTT. As protein: CASRNILNTGELFF.

The chain recombines TRBV19 with TRBJ2-1; 12 bases are shared with TRBD2. Germline V lookup: CDR1 LNHDA, CDR2 SQIVND (reference sequence). V trimming: 5 bases; J trimming: 6 bases; junction bases outside the gene matches: 5. This CDR3 has 15 amino acids. CDR3 DNA sequence: TGTGCCAGTAGTTTGACTAGCGGGAGTAGCAATGAGCAGTTCTTC. It translates to CASSLTSGSSNEQFF.

The rearrangement links TRBV9 to TRBJ1-3; the match to TRBD1 covers 10 bases. This CDR3 has 18 residues. Germline V lookup: CDR1 SGDLS, CDR2 YYNGEE. Germline trimming cut 2 bases from V and 2 bases from J; bases unmatched to any gene: 10. CDR3 sequence: CASSVRDAGTGAGNTIYF. Written as DNA, the CDR3 is TGTGCCAGCAGCGTCCGTGACGCCGGGACAGGGGCTGGAAACACCATATATTTT. Full variable domain (remainder filled in from reference TRBV9 and TRBJ1-3): DSGVTQTPKHLITATGQRVTLRCSPRSGDLSVYWYQQSLDQGLQFLIQYYNGEERAKGNILERFSAQQFPDLHSELNLSSLELGDSALYFCASSVRDAGTGAGNTIYFGEGSWLTVV.

The chain carries TRBV7-3 and TRBJ2-3; D is possibly TRBD2 (5 bases). Trimming took 1 base from V and 1 from J, leaving 12 bases between them. This CDR3 has 16 residues. Germline loops: CDR1 SGHTA, CDR2 FQGTGA. CDR3 in amino acids: CASSLSPGRGTDTQYF. The CDR3 region has the DNA TGTGCCAGCAGCTTAAGTCCCGGGCGGGGCACAGATACGCAGTATTTT.

The CDR3 here is CASRKGQGNQPQHF. CDR3 coding DNA: TGCGCCAGCAGAAAAGGACAAGGAAATCAGCCCCAGCATTTT. The chain couples TRBV10-2 to TRBJ1-5; possible D gene TRBD1, 5 bases. CDR1 and CDR2 (germline): WSHSY, SAAADI. The V gene lost 6 bases and the J gene lost 4 bases, with 13 bases spanning the gap. The length of the CDR3 is 14 residues.

This clone showed up just a few times. The V and J genes are TRBV28 and TRBJ2-7; D is perhaps TRBD2 (5 bases). The germline V gene has CDR1 MDHEN and CDR2 SYDVKM. The CDR3 has 12 residues. Trimming pared 7 bases from V and 7 bases from J, leaving 14 bases between. The DNA for the CDR3 is TGTGCCAGCACTCGTGTCCGGGATGAGCAGTACTTC. Translating gives CASTRVRDEQYF.

The chain employs TRBV12-3 or TRBV12-4 and TRBJ1-2; D remains ambiguous. Deletions cut 6 bases from V and 7 bases from J, with 15 bases between. The CDR3 length is 13 residues. CDR3 coding DNA: TGTGCCAGCAGCTTCGGGGTCTGGGGTGGCTACACCTTC. Its translation is CASSFGVWGGYTF.

The chain has TRBV7-8 and TRBJ2-7; D might be TRBD2 (6 bases). Germline V gene lookup returns CDR1 SGHVS and CDR2 FQNEAQ. This CDR3 has 15 amino acids. V gave up 5 bases and J gave up 2 bases, with 16 bases separating them. The CDR3 here is CASSAGSTGAYEQYF. The CDR3, as DNA: TGTGCCAGCAGCGCCGGGTCGACGGGGGCCTACGAGCAGTACTTC. Full variable domain (missing parts from reference TRBV7-8 and TRBJ2-7): GAGVSQSPRYKVAKRGQDVALRCDPISGHVSLFWYQQALGQGPEFLTYFQNEAQLDKSGLPSDRFFAERPEGSVSTLKIQRTQQEDSAVYLCASSAGSTGAYEQYFGPGTRLTVT.

The chain recombines TRBV24-1 with TRBJ2-5; 11 nucleotides line up with TRBD2. This CDR3 contains 17 residues. Germline loops: CDR1 KGHDR, CDR2 SFDVKD. V lost 2 bases, J lost 5 bases, and 9 bases stayed unmatched. CDR3 nucleotide sequence: TGTGCCACCAGTGATTCCCCTCCTTCTAGCGGGAGGGAGACCCAGTACTTC. Residues: CATSDSPPSSGRETQYF.

The chain employs TRBV7-3 and TRBJ2-2; tentatively, D is TRBD2 (5 bases). The CDR3 covers 16 residues. Germline loops: CDR1 SGHTA, CDR2 FQGTGA. Trimming cost V 3 bases and J 7 bases, with 18 bases left between them. CDR3 DNA sequence: TGTGCCAGCAGCTTTGTTGGACCGGGATGGAACGGGGAGCTGTTTTTT. Protein sequence: CASSFVGPGWNGELFF. The variable domain in full, completed from reference TRBV7-3 and TRBJ2-2, reads GAGVSQTPSNKVTEKGKYVELRCDPISGHTALYWYRQSLGQGPEFLIYFQGTGAADDSGLPNDRFFAVRPEGSVSTLKIQRTERGDSAVYLCASSFVGPGWNGELFFGEGSRLTVL.

The rearrangement links TRBV25-1 to TRBJ2-3, with TRBD1 matching over 7 bases. This CDR3 contains 17 residues. CDR1 and CDR2 (germline): MGHDK, SYGVNS. Unmatched junction bases numbered 10, after V lost 4 bases and J lost 0 bases. The CDR3 DNA is TGTGCCAGCAGTGGTCCCGGGACAGCCTCTAGCACAGATACGCAGTATTTT. Translation gives CASSGPGTASSTDTQYF.

The chain is built from TRBV28 and TRBJ2-5; D is possibly TRBD2 (5 bases). V lost 5 bases and J lost 7, with 17 bases in between. The CDR3 runs 14 residues. Germline lookup yields CDR1 MDHEN and CDR2 SYDVKM. CDR3 sequence: CASSHAGPEGTQYF. CDR3 DNA sequence: TGTGCCAGCAGTCACGCCGGACCCGAGGGGACCCAGTACTTC. Full variable domain (outside the CDR3, taken from reference TRBV28 and TRBJ2-5): DVKVTQSSRYLVKRTGEKVFLECVQDMDHENMFWYRQDPGLGLRLIYFSYDVKMKEKGDIPEGYSVSREKKERFSLILESASTNQTSMYLCASSHAGPEGTQYFGPGTRLLVL.

The chain recombines TRBV2 with TRBJ1-2; TRBD1 aligns across 7 bases. The CDR3 totals 13 residues. The germline CDR1 and CDR2 sequences are SNHLY and FYNNEI. V lost 9 bases to trimming and J lost 5 bases; unmatched junction nucleotides: 9. CDR3 bases: TGTGCCAGTCGACAGGGTGTTTGGTATGGCTACACCTTC. It specifies CASRQGVWYGYTF.

The sample holds a few counts of this clone. The DNA for the CDR3 is TGTGCCAGCAGCAAGGGAGGCACTGGGACCGGGGAGCTGTTTTTT. Translation gives CASSKGGTGTGELFF. This chain links TRBV27 with TRBJ2-2, with D perhaps matching TRBD2 (6 bases). Germline lookup yields CDR1 MNHEY and CDR2 SMNVEV (reference sequence). V gave up 6 bases and J gave up 5 bases, with 16 bases separating them. The CDR3 length is 15 residues.

V is TRBV7-6 and J is TRBJ2-1; TRBD2 aligns across 10 bases. The CDR3 totals 15 residues. Germline loops: CDR1 SGHVS, CDR2 FNYEAQ. Unmatched junction bases numbered 4, after V lost 5 bases and J lost 3 bases. CDR3 bases: TGTGCCAGCAGCCGTGCTAGCGGGAGCTACAATGAGCAGTTCTTC. It encodes CASSRASGSYNEQFF.

J is TRBJ2-5 and V is TRBV5-1, with TRBD2 identical over 7 bases. The germline CDR1 and CDR2 sequences are SGHRS and YFSETQ. V lost 6 bases, J lost 7 bases, and 18 bases stayed unmatched. The CDR3 is 16 residues long. The CDR3 sequence is CASTTSSGTTVGTQYF. In nucleotides, the CDR3 is TGCGCCAGCACCACCTCTTCCGGGACTACAGTAGGGACCCAGTACTTC.